These 15 T cell receptor beta chains originate from one sample sequenced in a study of OX40 agonist ivuxolimab in advanced cancers. The table came from immunoSEQ multiplex PCR; TCRdb's copy has only in-frame clones and leaves some out. The table records some 98,000 clones, about 79% of them present only once. Specimen: CD4+ or CD8+ T cells sorted from blood, collected in a trial of the OX40 agonist ivuxolimab. The origin of the receptors is an adult with an advanced solid tumor such as melanoma, head and neck, liver or kidney cancer.

The V and J genes are TRBV7-3 and TRBJ2-7; possible D gene TRBD1, 5 bases. Between the trimmed V and J ends, which lost 2 bases and 6 bases, there was a span of 11 bases. This CDR3 region has 13 residues. CDR1 is SGHTA and CDR2 is FQGTGA in the germline V gene. The CDR3 is CASSLRRAGEQYF. For the CDR3, the DNA is TGTGCCAGCAGCTTACGCAGGGCTGGCGAGCAGTACTTC.

This clone occurred once. The rearrangement uses TRBV6-5 and TRBJ2-7, with a possible D match to TRBD1 (6 bases). This CDR3 region has 13 residues. Deletions cut 6 bases from V and 3 bases from J, with 12 bases between. The germline CDR1 and CDR2 sequences are MNHEY and SVGAGI. CDR3 nucleotides: TGTGCCAGCAGCTGGGACAAGGACTACGAGCAGTACTTC. This gives the protein CASSWDKDYEQYF.

V is TRBV7-9 and J is TRBJ1-4; the match to TRBD1 covers 9 bases. The V gene end was trimmed by 5 bases and the J gene end by 7 bases; junction bases not matched to a gene: 8. The CDR3 contains 15 residues. Per the germline V gene, CDR1 is SEHNR and CDR2 is FQNEAQ (reference sequence). CDR3 in amino acids: CASSPQGAIGEKLFF. In nucleotides, the CDR3 is TGTGCCAGCAGCCCACAGGGGGCAATTGGTGAAAAACTGTTTTTT.

In regard to this clone: The junction shows a germline mismatch at one end, possibly a read error. The gene calls are TRBV5-4 and TRBJ1-1; D not resolved. Germline V gene sequence: CDR1 SGHNT, CDR2 YYREEE (reference sequence). This CDR3 spans 13 amino acids. CDR3 DNA sequence: TGCGCCAGCAGCCAAGATGGGCGGACTGAAGCTTTCTTT. Amino acids: CASSQDGRTEAFF.

This chain links TRBV19 with TRBJ2-7; TRBD2 agrees at 13 bases. The V gene end was trimmed by 3 bases and the J gene end by 5 bases; junction bases not matched to a gene: 7. The CDR3 extends over 16 amino acids. The germline gives CDR1 LNHDA, CDR2 SQIVND (reference sequence). This CDR3 is CASSIRGTSGNHEQYF. CDR3 coding DNA: TGTGCCAGTAGTATTAGAGGGACTAGCGGGAACCACGAGCAGTACTTC.

The gene calls are TRBV7-9 and TRBJ2-7, with D unclear. The V gene's germline CDR1 is SEHNR and CDR2 FQNEAQ (reference sequence). This CDR3 region has 13 residues. The ends were cut back, 7 bases at V and 2 bases at J, with 12 bases in the middle. In nucleotides, the CDR3 is TGTGCCAGCAACCGGCTTACCGCCTACGAGCAGTACTTC. Translation: CASNRLTAYEQYF. Complete variable domain (other parts from reference TRBV7-9 and TRBJ2-7): DTGVSQNPRHKITKRGQNVTFRCDPISEHNRLYWYRQTLGQGPEFLTYFQNEAQLEKSRLLSDRFSAERPKGSFSTLEIQRTEQGDSAMYLCASNRLTAYEQYFGPGTRLTVT.

V and J are TRBV10-2 and TRBJ2-3, with D possibly being TRBD2 (5 bases). CDR3 length: 13 amino acids. The ends were cut back, 10 bases at V and 2 bases at J, with 13 bases in the middle. Per germline, CDR1 WSHSY and CDR2 SAAADI. The CDR3 nucleotides read TGCGCCATAAAAGCGGAAAACACAGATACGCAGTATTTT. Translated: CAIKAENTDTQYF.

The CDR3 sequence is CASSPQVSGDYGYTF. The CDR3 region has the DNA TGTGCCAGTAGTCCCCAAGTGAGTGGGGACTATGGCTACACCTTC. This sequence joins TRBV19 and TRBJ1-2; D unresolved. Germline V gene data show CDR1 as LNHDA and CDR2 as SQIVND (reference sequence). V was clipped by 5 bases and J by 3 bases, with 16 bases between them. The CDR3 consists of 15 residues.

The sample holds one count of this clone. This rearrangement joins TRBV28 to TRBJ2-7, with TRBD2 identical over 8 bases. This CDR3 spans 15 amino acids. Germline CDR1 reads MDHEN; CDR2 reads SYDVKM. Trimming at V came to 2 bases and at J to 2 bases, leaving 5 bases not matched to a gene. CDR3 DNA sequence: TGTGCCAGCAGTTTACAGGTAGCGGGGACCTACGAGCAGTACTTC. Encoded protein: CASSLQVAGTYEQYF.

The chain recombines TRBV7-2 with TRBJ1-1; D gene unclear. The CDR3 contains 12 residues. V gave up 5 bases and J gave up 8 bases, with 12 bases separating them. Germline V gene lookup returns CDR1 SGHTA and CDR2 FQGNSA. The CDR3 here is CASSRRVGEAFF. The CDR3 DNA reads TGTGCCAGCAGCCGCCGGGTAGGGGAAGCTTTCTTT.

This sequence joins TRBV5-1 and TRBJ2-3, with TRBD2 matching 12 bases. In germline, CDR1 is SGHRS, CDR2 YFSETQ. V lost 2 bases to trimming and J lost 1 base; unmatched junction nucleotides: 5. The CDR3 has 17 amino acids. CDR3 loop: CASSLPGLAGGTDTQYF. The CDR3 nucleotides are TGCGCCAGCAGCTTACCGGGACTAGCGGGCGGCACAGATACGCAGTATTTT.

The V and J genes are TRBV11-2 and TRBJ2-1; 7 bases agree with TRBD2. V dropped 5 bases and J dropped 1; count of bases not matched to a gene: 8. Germline V gives CDR1 SGHAT, CDR2 FQNNGV. This CDR3 region has 16 residues. Here the CDR3 DNA reads TGTGCCAGCAGCGTGACTGGGGGGGAGTCCTACAATGAGCAGTTCTTC. Its translation is CASSVTGGESYNEQFF.

The V call is TRBV7-2, the J call TRBJ2-2, with a weak D call TRBD2 (5 bases). The CDR3 is 13 residues long. Germline values: CDR1 SGHTA, CDR2 FQGNSA. The V end was cut by 2 bases, the J end by 7 bases, with 8 bases between. DNA for the CDR3: TGTGCCAGCAGCTTAACTAGTGTCGGGGAGCTGTTTTTT. Its translation: CASSLTSVGELFF.

V and J are TRBV28 and TRBJ1-1; 9 bases align to TRBD1. Trimming removed 4 bases from V and 5 bases from J; junction bases left unmatched: 8. This CDR3 is 15 amino acids long. Germline V gene data show CDR1 as MDHEN and CDR2 as SYDVKM. The CDR3 sequence is CASSSTGTGKTEAFF. CDR3 DNA: TGTGCCAGCAGTTCAACGGGGACAGGGAAAACTGAAGCTTTCTTT.

V gene TRBV19 combines with J gene TRBJ1-5; D remains unclear. Trimming took 5 bases from V and 4 from J, leaving 6 bases between them. The length of the CDR3 is 12 residues. Germline V lookup: CDR1 LNHDA, CDR2 SQIVND (reference sequence). The CDR3 loop reads CASSPWNQPQHF. The CDR3 nucleotides are TGTGCCAGTAGTCCCTGGAATCAGCCCCAGCATTTT. The variable domain in full, with the rest retrieved from reference TRBV19 and TRBJ1-5, is DGGITQSPKYLFRKEGQNVTLSCEQNLNHDAMYWYRQDPGQGLRLIYYSQIVNDFQKGDIAEGYSVSREKKESFPLTVTSAQKNPTAFYLCASSPWNQPQHFGDGTRLSIL.